This entry lists 27 T cell receptor beta chains sequenced from one sample in a study of blood T cell repertoires in COVID-19. This table comes from immunoSEQ multiplex PCR, and its TCRdb copy is limited to in-frame clones, with some not included. Among roughly 180,000 clones listed, about four fifths were seen once. The sample taken for sequencing was peripheral blood. The receptors come from a woman aged 55-69 years with COVID-19, enrolled during active disease.

This clone is labeled as medium-sized. This sequence joins TRBV10-3 and TRBJ1-3; D not resolved. V lost 0 bases to trimming and J lost 4 bases, with 7 bases between them. The CDR3 has 14 residues. In germline, CDR1 is ENHRY, CDR2 SYGVKD. Written as DNA, the CDR3 is TGTGCCATCAGTGAGTCGGCAGAAGGAAACACCATATATTTT. Its translation is CAISESAEGNTIYF.

The V gene is TRBV15, the J gene TRBJ2-7; 8 bases map to TRBD1. J was trimmed by 3 bases and V by 0 bases; bases with no gene match: 7. This CDR3 spans 16 amino acids. Germline values: CDR1 LNHNV, CDR2 YYDKDF (reference sequence). The CDR3 sequence: CATSRDQGAGFYEQYF. The CDR3 DNA reads as TGTGCCACCAGCAGAGATCAGGGGGCAGGATTCTACGAGCAGTACTTC.

This chain joins TRBV5-1 and TRBJ2-3, with 7 bases matching TRBD2. CDR1 and CDR2 from the germline V gene are SGHRS and YFSETQ. The V segment lost 4 bases and the J segment 2 bases; nucleotides outside the gene matches: 7. The CDR3 runs 15 residues. CDR3 residues: CASSDPGGLTDTQYF. The CDR3 nucleotides are TGCGCCAGCAGCGACCCGGGAGGTCTCACAGATACGCAGTATTTT.

A few counts support this clone. The chain uses TRBV2 and TRBJ1-3; perhaps TRBD1 as D (5 bases). Germline V CDR1 and CDR2: SNHLY, FYNNEI. The V gene lost 3 bases and the J gene lost 1 base, with 13 bases spanning the gap. The CDR3 covers 16 residues. CDR3 coding DNA: TGTGCCAGCAGTGATACAGGCTATGGTTCTGGAAACACCATATATTTT. Residues: CASSDTGYGSGNTIYF.

V is TRBV6-4 and J is TRBJ2-3; 8 bases map to TRBD2. Germline V gene lookup returns CDR1 MRHNA and CDR2 SNTAGT. There are 14 residues in the CDR3. The trim removed 0 bases at V and 4 bases at J, leaving 0 bases unmatched. The CDR3 DNA is TGTGCCAGCAGTGACTCAGCGGGGGCAGATACGCAGTATTTT. Its protein product is CASSDSAGADTQYF.

V usage is TRBV28 and J usage is TRBJ1-5; D ambiguous. V gave up 6 bases and J gave up 4 bases, with 7 bases separating them. The CDR3 contains 12 residues. CDR1 MDHEN and CDR2 SYDVKM come from the germline V gene. CDR3: CASRTNNQPQHF. CDR3 in DNA: TGTGCCAGCAGGACTAATAATCAGCCCCAGCATTTT.

V is TRBV5-4 and J is TRBJ2-1, with TRBD2 identical over 9 bases. The germline gives CDR1 SGHNT, CDR2 YYREEE (reference sequence). Losses at the gene ends were 0 bases for V and 7 bases for J; bases not matched to a gene: 5. CDR3 length: 15 residues. CDR3 protein: CASSLASLAGNEQFF. The CDR3 DNA reads TGTGCCAGCAGCTTGGCTAGTCTAGCGGGAAATGAGCAGTTCTTC. Looking up the rest from reference TRBV5-4 and TRBJ2-1 gives the full variable domain: ETGVTQSPTHLIKTRGQQVTLRCSSQSGHNTVSWYQQALGQGPQFIFQYYREEENGRGNFPPRFSGLQFPNYSSELNVNALELDDSALYLCASSLASLAGNEQFFGPGTRLTVL.

Here the CDR3 DNA reads TGTGCCAGCAGTTCCCGACAGGGGTTAGGCTACACCTTC. This translates into CASSSRQGLGYTF. The chain carries TRBV28 and TRBJ1-2, with 8 bases aligning to TRBD1. Germline V gives CDR1 MDHEN, CDR2 SYDVKM. The CDR3 consists of 13 residues. V shed 4 bases, J shed 8 bases, and the junction held 6 bases outside the gene matches.

The V gene is TRBV7-9, the J gene TRBJ2-5, with 10 bases lining up with TRBD1. Germline V gene lookup returns CDR1 SEHNR and CDR2 FQNEAQ (reference sequence). Unmatched junction bases numbered 5, after V lost 5 bases and J lost 2 bases. There are 15 residues in the CDR3. CDR3 bases: TGTGCCAGCAGCGCCGGGACAGGGGCTCAAGAGACCCAGTACTTC. It translates to CASSAGTGAQETQYF.

The J gene is TRBJ2-4, the V gene TRBV5-6, with 7 nucleotides matching TRBD1. The CDR3 loop spans 14 amino acids. V gave up 4 bases and J gave up 0 bases; unmatched junction bases: 1. Germline V CDR1 and CDR2: SGHDT, YYEEEE. CDR3 loop: CASSRGLAKNIQYF. Written as DNA, the CDR3 is TGTGCCAGCAGCAGGGGGCTAGCCAAAAACATTCAGTACTTC.

This clone showed up just a few times. This chain uses TRBV2 with TRBJ2-7; the match to TRBD1 covers 7 bases. This CDR3 has 16 amino acids. J was trimmed by 5 bases and V by 2 bases; bases with no gene match: 12. The germline V gene has CDR1 SNHLY and CDR2 FYNNEI. The CDR3 DNA reads as TGTGCCAGCAGTGAATCCCTAACAGGGGAAGTTGACGAGCAGTACTTC. The encoded protein is CASSESLTGEVDEQYF.

The chain links TRBV14 to TRBJ1-4; tentative D call: TRBD1 (6 bases). Germline lookup yields CDR1 SGHDN and CDR2 FVKESK. Between the trimmed V and J ends, which lost 3 bases and 7 bases, there was a span of 12 bases. This CDR3 has 14 amino acids. The CDR3 sequence: CASSQNTGTEKLFF. The CDR3 DNA is TGTGCCAGCAGCCAGAACACAGGGACTGAAAAACTGTTTTTT.

The chain employs TRBV12-3 or TRBV12-4 and TRBJ2-3; no firm D call. Trimming removed 3 bases at V and 0 bases at J, with 4 bases between. This CDR3 contains 13 residues. CDR3: CASSFQSTDTQYF. DNA for the CDR3: TGTGCCAGCAGTTTCCAGAGCACAGATACGCAGTATTTT.

The chain couples TRBV3-1 (or the pseudogene TRBV3-2) to TRBJ1-5, with a weak D call TRBD1 (5 bases). Trimming took 6 bases from V and 1 from J, leaving 13 bases between them. Germline V lookup: CDR1 LGHDT, CDR2 YNNKEL (reference sequence). The CDR3 runs 15 residues. CDR3: CASRQERTSNQPQHF. The CDR3 DNA sequence: TGTGCCAGCAGACAGGAACGTACAAGCAATCAGCCCCAGCATTTT.

This clone has only one observation. The gene calls are TRBV15 and TRBJ2-5, with D unresolved. V lost 0 bases and J 2 bases, leaving 10 bases between the germline ends. CDR1 is LNHNV, CDR2 YYDKDF, per germline (reference sequence). CDR3 size: 15 residues. The CDR3: CATSRDRTRQETQYF. Written as DNA, the CDR3 is TGTGCCACCAGCAGAGATCGAACCAGGCAAGAGACCCAGTACTTC.

The DNA for the CDR3 is TGCGCCAGCAGCACGTCTCTGGCGGGAGGGCAATACAATGAGCAGTTCTTC. Protein: CASSTSLAGGQYNEQFF. V gene TRBV5-1 combines with J gene TRBJ2-1, with TRBD2 identical over 9 bases. Germline CDR1 SGHRS, CDR2 YFSETQ. This CDR3 spans 17 amino acids. After removal of 4 bases from V and 4 bases from J, the junction contained 12 bases not matched to a gene. The complete variable domain, with remaining parts taken from reference TRBV5-1 and TRBJ2-1, reads KAGVTQTPRYLIKTRGQQVTLSCSPISGHRSVSWYQQTPGQGLQFLFEYFSETQRNKGNFPGRFSGRQFSNSRSEMNVSTLELGDSALYLCASSTSLAGGQYNEQFFGPGTRLTVL.

The V call is TRBV29-1, the J call TRBJ1-1, with TRBD1 matching over 7 bases. The CDR3 covers 15 residues. Trimming at V came to 5 bases and at J to 3 bases, leaving 12 bases not matched to a gene. CDR1 and CDR2 (germline): SQVTM, ANQGSEA. The CDR3, as DNA: TGCAGCGTTTACACGACAGGGCCTTCCTACACTGAAGCTTTCTTT. Its protein is CSVYTTGPSYTEAFF.

The CDR3 reads CASSIGLAGYNEQFF. The CDR3 bases are TGTGCCAGTAGTATAGGTCTAGCGGGATACAATGAGCAGTTCTTC. This sequence joins TRBV19 and TRBJ2-1; the match to TRBD2 covers 9 bases. The V gene's germline CDR1 is LNHDA and CDR2 SQIVND (reference sequence). The CDR3 is 15 amino acids. Trimming cost V 1 base and J 4 bases; bases outside gene matches: 2.

The chain carries TRBV9 and TRBJ2-3, with D possibly being TRBD2 (6 bases). CDR3 length: 15 residues. Trimming shortened V by 4 bases and J by 4 bases, and 16 bases separated the two germline ends. CDR1 is SGDLS, CDR2 YYNGEE, per germline. Written as DNA, the CDR3 is TGTGCCAGCAGCTCAAGCCGGGGGAGTGCAGATACGCAGTATTTT. It translates to CASSSSRGSADTQYF.

The rearrangement uses TRBV5-1 and TRBJ2-6; maybe TRBD1 (5 bases). Germline CDR1 SGHRS, CDR2 YFSETQ. The CDR3 covers 15 residues. Trimming removed 3 bases at V and 0 bases at J, with 7 bases between. CDR3 loop: CASSYRTSGANVLTF. The CDR3 DNA reads as TGCGCCAGCAGCTACAGGACCTCTGGGGCCAACGTCCTGACTTTC.

A few counts support this clone. The rearrangement joins TRBV6-5 to TRBJ1-1; TRBD1 is a possible D gene (5 bases). The CDR3 spans 13 residues. V dropped 7 bases and J dropped 6 bases, with 15 bases sitting between them. Per the germline V gene, CDR1 is MNHEY and CDR2 is SVGAGI. This chain's CDR3 is CASNIQVWAEAFF. In nucleotides, the CDR3 is TGTGCCAGCAATATACAGGTATGGGCTGAAGCTTTCTTT.

The V and J genes are TRBV13 and TRBJ2-7; tentatively, D is TRBD1 (6 bases). CDR1 is PRHDT, CDR2 FYEKMQ, per germline (reference sequence). This CDR3 spans 13 amino acids. The V end was cut by 3 bases, the J end by 4 bases, with 10 bases between. The CDR3 DNA reads TGTGCCAGCAGCTTTGGACAGACTTACGAGCAGTACGTC. This codes for CASSFGQTYEQYV.

CDR3 sequence: CASRLEGTQYF. DNA of the CDR3: TGTGCCAGCAGGCTAGAGGGTACGCAGTATTTT. The chain carries TRBV2 and TRBJ2-3, with a possible D match to TRBD2 (5 bases). Germline V gene data show CDR1 as SNHLY and CDR2 as FYNNEI. Trimming pared 6 bases from V and 8 bases from J, leaving 9 bases between. The length of the CDR3 is 11 residues.

CDR3 sequence reads: CATLNGGGFAEAFF. The CDR3 nucleotides read TGTGCCACCCTCAACGGAGGGGGCTTCGCTGAAGCTTTCTTT. The chain employs TRBV28 and TRBJ1-1, with 7 positions matching TRBD1. The V gene end was trimmed by 10 bases and the J gene end by 6 bases; junction bases not matched to a gene: 14. Germline loops: CDR1 MDHEN, CDR2 SYDVKM. The length of the CDR3 is 14 residues.

This sequence joins TRBV7-6 and TRBJ1-2, with D perhaps TRBD1 (5 bases). Trimming took off 2 bases at V and 5 bases at J, with 12 bases between the two ends. CDR3 size: 14 residues. Germline CDR1 is SGHVS and CDR2 is FNYEAQ. The CDR3 DNA reads as TGTGCCAGCAGCTTAAACTTTGGGGGGTATGGCTACACCTTC. Encoded protein: CASSLNFGGYGYTF.

The chain carries TRBV27 and TRBJ2-7; 8 bases line up with TRBD2. Germline CDR1 is MNHEY and CDR2 is SMNVEV (reference sequence). The length of the CDR3 is 15 residues. J was trimmed by 4 bases and V by 5 bases; bases with no gene match: 10. CDR3 residues: CASSPLGLGRYEQYF. The CDR3 bases are TGTGCCAGCAGTCCTCTGGGACTAGGCCGATACGAGCAGTACTTC.

The chain links TRBV7-9 to TRBJ2-1; no clear D gene. CDR1 and CDR2 from the germline V gene are SEHNR and FQNEAQ (reference sequence). The germline V and J ends were trimmed by 5 bases and 8 bases, with 16 bases remaining between them. The CDR3 spans 14 residues. Here the CDR3 DNA reads TGTGCCAGCAGCGCAACTGAGGTCGGCGATGAGCAGTTCTTC. This gives the protein CASSATEVGDEQFF.